This T cell receptor beta chain derives from a study of blood T cell repertoires in COVID-19. Study summary: Researchers got acute and convalescent COVID-19 samples from the United States, Italy and Spain. T cells, B-cell-depleted T cells, or PBMCs provided the cDNA or gDNA that served as material.

Germline assignment: CDR1 ENHRY and CDR2 SYGVKD. Trimming cost V 2 bases and J 2 bases, with 4 bases left between them. The CDR3 extends over 12 amino acids. In the original workflow: Amplifying reference gene primers gave estimates of nucleated cell counts. This table comes from immunoSEQ multiplex PCR, and its TCRdb copy is limited to in-frame clones, with some not included. Clone size and V and J calls were adopted from that table, with D and trimming inferred from the DNA. The sample carries about 87,000 clones, 89% recorded once. The sequenced sample was peripheral blood. This sequence was found in a woman aged 80 or over with active COVID-19. The gene calls are TRBV10-3 and TRBJ2-7; D is undetermined. CDR3 sequence: CAISEEAYEQYF. The CDR3 DNA sequence: TGTGCCATCAGTGAGGAGGCCTACGAGCAGTACTTC.